Below, 21 T cell receptor beta chains from the same sample are listed, as sequenced in a study of radiotherapy plus CTLA-4 blockade in lung cancer. Here immunoSEQ multiplex PCR was the method, and the copy in TCRdb shows in-frame clones only, minus some. The sample consists of some 110,000 clones, around 89% of them appearing once. The sequenced sample was peripheral blood, obtained from a patient treated with radiotherapy plus ipilimumab. Receptor source: a human donor with non-small cell lung cancer that progressed on radiotherapy plus ipilimumab.

The gene calls are TRBV29-1 and TRBJ2-5, with 11 bases fitting TRBD1. Germline V lookup: CDR1 SQVTM, CDR2 ANQGSEA. V shed 6 bases, J shed 5 bases, and the junction held 8 bases outside the gene matches. The CDR3 runs 14 residues. The CDR3 sequence is CSVTGTGGPETQYF. In nucleotides, the CDR3 is TGCAGCGTCACCGGGACAGGGGGGCCGGAGACCCAGTACTTC. Supplemented by reference TRBV29-1 and TRBJ2-5, the full variable domain reads SAVISQKPSRDICQRGTSLTIQCQVDSQVTMMFWYRQQPGQSLTLIATANQGSEATYESGFVIDKFPISRPNLTFSTLTVSNMSPEDSSIYLCSVTGTGGPETQYFGPGTRLLVL.

V and J are TRBV5-4 and TRBJ1-2, with 8 bases matching TRBD1. Germline CDR1 is SGHNT and CDR2 is YYREEE (reference sequence). This CDR3 is 16 amino acids long. J was trimmed by 4 bases and V by 4 bases; bases with no gene match: 12. This chain's CDR3 is CASSGRTGWDAYGYTF. Written as DNA, the CDR3 is TGTGCCAGCAGCGGTCGGACAGGGTGGGATGCCTATGGCTACACCTTC.

The gene calls are TRBV27 and TRBJ1-1, with TRBD1 identical over 9 bases. Germline V CDR1 and CDR2: MNHEY, SMNVEV (reference sequence). CDR3 length equals 15 residues. V lost 4 bases, J lost 5 bases, and 8 bases stayed unmatched. The CDR3 bases are TGTGCCAGCAGTTGGGGGACAGGGTTTCGGACTGAAGCTTTCTTT. This codes for CASSWGTGFRTEAFF.

Concerning this clone itself: Other DNA sequences in the same sample also yield this CDR3. Written as DNA, the CDR3 is TGTGCCAGCTCACCACGAACAGATACGCAGTATTTT. Translation: CASSPRTDTQYF. V usage is TRBV18 and J usage is TRBJ2-3; D is undetermined. Germline lookup yields CDR1 KGHSH and CDR2 LQKENI. The CDR3 consists of 12 residues. V lost 1 base and J 3 bases, leaving 2 bases between the germline ends.

Written as DNA, the CDR3 is TGTGCCAGCAGTGACCAGACAGTTAGCTTCTCTGGGGCCAACGTCCTGACTTTC. As protein: CASSDQTVSFSGANVLTF. This rearrangement joins TRBV27 to TRBJ2-6; weak D call: TRBD1 (5 bases). Germline CDR1 MNHEY, CDR2 SMNVEV (reference sequence). This CDR3 region has 18 residues. V dropped 5 bases and J dropped 0 bases, with 17 bases sitting between them.

The V gene is TRBV7-9, the J gene TRBJ2-5; 7 bases are shared with TRBD1. The trim removed 5 bases at V and 0 bases at J, leaving 6 bases unmatched. The CDR3 totals 15 residues. Germline values: CDR1 SEHNR, CDR2 FQNEAQ (reference sequence). CDR3 amino acids: CASSPTGAYQETQYF. The CDR3 bases are TGTGCCAGCAGCCCTACAGGGGCGTACCAAGAGACCCAGTACTTC.

The chain recombines TRBV11-2 with TRBJ2-7; TRBD1 or TRBD2 may be the D gene (5 bases each). Germline assignment: CDR1 SGHAT and CDR2 FQNNGV. V lost 5 bases and J lost 3, with 14 bases in between. The CDR3 consists of 14 residues. The CDR3 loop is CASSPLDGGYEQYF. CDR3 DNA sequence: TGTGCCAGCAGCCCCCTTGATGGGGGCTACGAGCAGTACTTC.

The V gene is TRBV15, the J gene TRBJ1-2; D gene ambiguous. The germline V and J ends were trimmed by 5 bases and 2 bases, with 9 bases remaining between them. Germline V gene sequence: CDR1 LNHNV, CDR2 YYDKDF (reference sequence). The CDR3 totals 13 residues. The CDR3 sequence is CATSRSGNYGYTF. CDR3 in DNA: TGTGCCACCAGCCGAAGCGGGAACTATGGCTACACCTTC.

V usage is TRBV21-1 and J usage is TRBJ2-7; the table's D call, TRBD2, was not checked against the DNA. TRBV21-1 is deemed a pseudogene. CDR3 size: 12 residues. Written as DNA, the CDR3 is TGTGCCAGCAGCAAAGCGGGAGCGGAGCAGTACTTC. This codes for CASSKAGAEQYF.

The chain employs TRBV4-1 and TRBJ1-1; D remains unclear. The CDR3 consists of 15 residues. Germline loops: CDR1 MGHRA, CDR2 YSYEKL. V lost 0 bases and J lost 0, with 8 bases in between. CDR3 residues: CASSQDPPLNTEAFF. The CDR3, as DNA: TGCGCCAGCAGCCAAGATCCCCCCCTGAACACTGAAGCTTTCTTT.

This clone was observed a handful of times. This sequence joins TRBV19 and TRBJ1-5, with unresolved D. The CDR3 consists of 15 residues. The V end was cut by 0 bases, the J end by 0 bases, with 6 bases between. CDR1 LNHDA and CDR2 SQIVND come from the germline V gene (reference sequence). CDR3 loop: CASSIEQISNQPQHF. The DNA for the CDR3 is TGTGCCAGTAGTATAGAACAAATTAGCAATCAGCCCCAGCATTTT.

The chain couples TRBV9 to TRBJ2-6; unclear D gene. CDR3 length equals 15 residues. The V gene lost 5 bases and the J gene lost 0 bases, with 9 bases spanning the gap. The germline V gene has CDR1 SGDLS and CDR2 YYNGEE. This chain's CDR3 is CASRASSSGANVLTF. The CDR3 DNA is TGTGCCAGCAGGGCCTCCAGCTCTGGGGCCAACGTCCTGACTTTC. The whole variable domain, remainder taken from reference TRBV9 and TRBJ2-6, is DSGVTQTPKHLITATGQRVTLRCSPRSGDLSVYWYQQSLDQGLQFLIQYYNGEERAKGNILERFSAQQFPDLHSELNLSSLELGDSALYFCASRASSSGANVLTFGAGSRLTVL.

This chain links TRBV18 with TRBJ1-1, with TRBD1 identical over 7 bases. The CDR3 length is 16 residues. Germline assignment: CDR1 KGHSH and CDR2 LQKENI. Trimming removed 3 bases from V and 0 bases from J; junction bases left unmatched: 7. DNA of the CDR3: TGTGCCAGCTCACCTCGGACAGGAGATTTGAACACTGAAGCTTTCTTT. This translates into CASSPRTGDLNTEAFF.

Only one count was recorded for this clone. The chain has TRBV7-9 and TRBJ2-7; D gene uncertain. V lost 1 base, J lost 2 bases, and 9 bases lay in between. CDR1 SEHNR and CDR2 FQNEAQ come from the germline V gene (reference sequence). CDR3 length equals 14 residues. The CDR3 here is CASSLGVPAYEQYF. In nucleotides, the CDR3 is TGTGCCAGCAGCTTAGGGGTGCCAGCCTACGAGCAGTACTTC. Together with reference TRBV7-9 and TRBJ2-7, the CDR3 gives the full variable domain: DTGVSQNPRHKITKRGQNVTFRCDPISEHNRLYWYRQTLGQGPEFLTYFQNEAQLEKSRLLSDRFSAERPKGSFSTLEIQRTEQGDSAMYLCASSLGVPAYEQYFGPGTRLTVT.

Concerning this clone itself: The same CDR3 arises from other DNA sequences in this sample as well. J is TRBJ2-7 and V is TRBV18, with unresolved D. In germline, CDR1 is KGHSH, CDR2 LQKENI. V was shortened by 0 bases and J by 2 bases, with 8 bases between the two germline ends. There are 14 residues in the CDR3. The CDR3 DNA reads TGTGCCAGCTCACCACCAGGGCTGGCCTACGAGCAGTACTTC. Protein: CASSPPGLAYEQYF.

The CDR3 is CASSEYTGGISTDTQYF. CDR3 nucleotide sequence: TGCGCCAGCAGTGAGTACACAGGGGGCATTAGCACAGATACGCAGTATTTT. This sequence joins TRBV10-2 and TRBJ2-3; 9 bases map to TRBD1. This CDR3 is built from 17 residues. Losses at the gene ends were 1 base for V and 0 bases for J; bases not matched to a gene: 5. The germline V gene encodes CDR1 WSHSY and CDR2 SAAADI.

This clone was seen only once. The chain links TRBV15 to TRBJ2-1, with 7 bases that match TRBD2. This CDR3 comprises 18 residues. In germline, CDR1 is LNHNV, CDR2 YYDKDF (reference sequence). Unmatched junction bases numbered 12, after V lost 3 bases and J lost 1 base. CDR3 in DNA: TGTGCCACCAGCAGTAGGGGCGGGAGAGGTCTTTCCTACAATGAGCAGTTCTTC. Translated: CATSSRGGRGLSYNEQFF.

The chain couples TRBV29-1 to TRBJ1-4, with unresolved D. V was shortened by 1 base and J by 0 bases, with 24 bases between the two germline ends. The CDR3 sequence is 20 residues long. Germline loops: CDR1 SQVTM, CDR2 ANQGSEA. The CDR3 DNA is TGCAGCGTTGAAGTCCAGGTTGGGGTTAAACCCCACGCAACTAATGAAAAACTGTTTTTT. Residues: CSVEVQVGVKPHATNEKLFF. Complete variable domain (other parts from reference TRBV29-1 and TRBJ1-4): SAVISQKPSRDICQRGTSLTIQCQVDSQVTMMFWYRQQPGQSLTLIATANQGSEATYESGFVIDKFPISRPNLTFSTLTVSNMSPEDSSIYLCSVEVQVGVKPHATNEKLFFGSGTQLSVL.

The rearrangement uses TRBV5-1 and TRBJ2-3; D perhaps matches TRBD1 (5 bases). V was shortened by 4 bases and J by 5 bases, with 11 bases between the two germline ends. The CDR3 loop spans 13 amino acids. Per germline, CDR1 SGHRS and CDR2 YFSETQ. The CDR3 loop is CASSPLQGDTQYF. The CDR3 DNA sequence: TGCGCCAGCAGCCCACTTCAGGGAGATACGCAGTATTTT.

The chain carries TRBV9 and TRBJ2-2; D is undetermined. This CDR3 spans 23 amino acids. Germline loops: CDR1 SGDLS, CDR2 YYNGEE. V shed 6 bases and J shed 4 bases, with 40 bases lying between them. The CDR3 DNA sequence: TGTGCCAGCACCAAGTTCAAACACCGGGCAGCAACAACGAAAAGGCGTGTCACCGGGGAGCTGTTTTTT. Encoded protein: CASTKFKHRAATTKRRVTGELFF.

This chain uses TRBV2 with TRBJ2-2, with D possibly being TRBD1 or TRBD2 (7 bases each). The CDR3 consists of 13 residues. CDR1 and CDR2 (germline): SNHLY, FYNNEI. Deletions cut 3 bases from V and 7 bases from J, with 9 bases between. CDR3 sequence: CASSDRGGGELFF. CDR3 DNA: TGTGCCAGCAGTGACAGGGGGGGCGGGGAGCTGTTTTTT.